Shown below are 26 T cell receptor beta chains from a single sample sequenced in a study of blood T cells in healthy people across ages. With a J-beta primer mix and a sample-barcoded 5' primer, a second PCR ran roughly 7 to 11 cycles. In TCRdb, the 5' RACE reads were re-called with MiXCR into one record per CDR3 protein. Found here are about 720,000 distinct CDR3 sequences, around a fifth of them singletons; the top ten hold roughly 22%. The sequenced sample was blood. The source of these receptors is a man in his 70s in good health.

The chain is built from TRBV21-1 and TRBJ2-7; the tabulated D call, TRBD1, remains unverified against the DNA. TRBV21-1 has pseudogene status. CDR3 length: 16 residues. The CDR3 DNA reads TGTGCCAGCAGCAAAGGGGGGAGACTCACCACCTACGAGCAGTACTTC. It encodes CASSKGGRLTTYEQYF.

Only a few counts were recorded for this clonotype. The chain combines TRBV29-1 with TRBJ1-1; D is unresolved. V lost 1 base, J lost 9 bases, and 18 bases lay in between. The CDR3 length is 14 residues. The germline V gene encodes CDR1 SQVTM and CDR2 ANQGSEA. The CDR3 loop reads CSVEVRITNLKAFF. Here the CDR3 DNA reads TGCAGCGTTGAAGTAAGGATCACAAACTTGAAAGCTTTCTTT.

The chain combines TRBV24-1 with TRBJ2-3; D is perhaps TRBD2 (6 bases). The V end lost 6 bases, the J end lost 2 bases, and 11 bases lay between the germline ends. CDR1 and CDR2 (germline): KGHDR, SFDVKD. The CDR3 consists of 14 residues. The CDR3 loop reads CATSLGGNTDTQYF. CDR3 bases: TGTGCCACCAGTCTCGGAGGGAACACAGATACGCAGTATTTT.

J is TRBJ2-7 and V is TRBV20-1; 13 bases fit TRBD2. The V segment lost 6 bases and the J segment 2 bases; nucleotides outside the gene matches: 7. Germline loops: CDR1 DFQATT, CDR2 SNEGSKA (reference sequence). The CDR3 consists of 15 residues. CDR3 residues: CSASRTSGSPYEQYF. CDR3 nucleotides: TGCAGTGCATCCCGGACTAGCGGGAGCCCCTACGAGCAGTACTTC.

This clonotype was picked up a small number of times. The chain couples TRBV4-1 to TRBJ1-1; D ambiguous. V shed 0 bases and J shed 3 bases, with 14 bases lying between them. Germline V lookup: CDR1 MGHRA, CDR2 YSYEKL. This CDR3 spans 16 amino acids. CDR3 DNA: TGCGCCAGCAGCCAAGACTGGTCTCGGAGGGACACTGAAGCTTTCTTT. As protein: CASSQDWSRRDTEAFF.

The table lists this clonotype with a few counts. V usage is TRBV6-2 or TRBV6-3 and J usage is TRBJ1-5; 7 bases align to TRBD1. This CDR3 contains 14 residues. Trimming removed 5 bases from V and 7 bases from J; junction bases left unmatched: 8. Germline CDR1 is MNHEY and CDR2 is SVGEGT. CDR3 sequence (DNA): TGTGCCAGCAGTCCGACAGGGACGGGGCAGCCCCAGCATTTT. It codes for CASSPTGTGQPQHF.

In this sample, this clonotype turned up a few times. This chain uses TRBV5-1 with TRBJ2-5; 7 positions agree with TRBD1. CDR1 and CDR2 from the germline V gene are SGHRS and YFSETQ. J lost 5 bases, V lost 7 bases, and 11 bases had no gene match. The CDR3 is 14 residues long. In DNA form, the CDR3 reads TGCGCCAGCGGTTTTCCTGACAGGGTGGAGACCCAGTACTTC. Translated: CASGFPDRVETQYF.

The chain has TRBV11-1 and TRBJ2-5, with 7 bases identical to TRBD2. Gene TRBJ2-7 matches the end of the DNA better, so the J call may be wrong. The CDR3 length is 15 residues. CDR1 is SGHAT and CDR2 is FQDESV in the germline V gene (reference sequence). CDR3 bases: TGTGCCAGCAGCTTAGGGAGGAGCGGGGTATACGAGCAGTACGTC. Translating it yields CASSLGRSGVYEQYV.

This clonotype came up once. The chain uses TRBV12-3 or TRBV12-4 and TRBJ2-3; unclear D gene. Trimming removed 5 bases at V and 11 bases at J, with 14 bases between. The CDR3 extends over 12 amino acids. The DNA of the CDR3 is TGTGCCAGCAGTGGACCCCTCCCGGAGCAGTATTTT. Its translation: CASSGPLPEQYF.

CDR3 DNA: TGTGCCAGCAGAGAGCAGGTTAACTATGGCTACACCTTC. It yields the protein CASREQVNYGYTF. The chain combines TRBV28 with TRBJ1-2; no reliable D call. Germline V gene sequence: CDR1 MDHEN, CDR2 SYDVKM. The V end lost 6 bases, the J end lost 1 base, and 9 bases lay between the germline ends. CDR3 size: 13 residues.

The rearrangement joins TRBV20-1 to TRBJ2-5; 10 bases line up with TRBD2. The CDR3 has 16 residues. The V gene's germline CDR1 is DFQATT and CDR2 SNEGSKA (reference sequence). V gave up 2 bases and J gave up 2 bases; unmatched junction bases: 8. CDR3 sequence: CSARPRTSGLQETQYF. CDR3 coding DNA: TGCAGTGCTAGACCTCGGACTAGCGGACTGCAAGAGACCCAGTACTTC.

This clonotype turned up a few times. V is TRBV28 and J is TRBJ2-1, with TRBD2 identical over 7 bases. V lost 3 bases to trimming and J lost 4 bases; unmatched junction nucleotides: 6. Per germline, CDR1 MDHEN and CDR2 SYDVKM. The CDR3 sequence is 15 residues long. CDR3 protein: CASSFVGREYNEQFF. In DNA, the CDR3 is TGTGCCAGCAGTTTCGTAGGGCGGGAGTACAATGAGCAGTTCTTC.

In this sample, this clonotype turned up a few times. This chain uses TRBV18 with TRBJ1-6; unclear D gene. The germline CDR1 and CDR2 sequences are KGHSH and LQKENI. Trimming removed 0 bases at V and 8 bases at J, with 5 bases between. This CDR3 is built from 13 residues. Here the CDR3 DNA reads TGTGCCAGCTCACCACCAGGAGATTCACCCCTCCACTTT. Its protein product is CASSPPGDSPLHF.

In its sample, this clonotype was seen a few times. The chain uses TRBV13 and TRBJ1-2; D is undetermined. V was trimmed by 7 bases and J by 2 bases, leaving 11 bases between them. The CDR3 covers 13 residues. Germline V CDR1 and CDR2: PRHDT, FYEKMQ (reference sequence). The CDR3 is CASTMKPNYGYTF. CDR3 bases: TGTGCCAGCACTATGAAACCGAACTATGGCTACACCTTC.

V and J are TRBV9 and TRBJ1-4; D gene ambiguous. V was pared by 3 bases and J by 0 bases, with 9 bases between. The length of the CDR3 is 15 residues. The germline CDR1 and CDR2 sequences are SGDLS and YYNGEE. DNA for the CDR3: TGTGCCAGCAGCGCCCACATAGCAACTAATGAAAAACTGTTTTTT. Its translation: CASSAHIATNEKLFF.

This clonotype was recorded once. The chain recombines TRBV20-1 with TRBJ1-2; D possibly corresponds to TRBD1 (6 bases). This CDR3 is 12 amino acids long. Trimming took 5 bases from V and 10 from J, leaving 17 bases between them. The germline V gene has CDR1 DFQATT and CDR2 SNEGSKA (reference sequence). The CDR3 coding sequence is TGCAGTGCTTCGGGGGGCTTTATGGACTACACCTTC. It is translated as CSASGGFMDYTF.

This clonotype has more than one count but fewer than ten. The chain uses TRBV3-1 and TRBJ1-4; the D is unclear. Trimming shortened V by 1 base and J by 6 bases, and 9 bases separated the two germline ends. Germline loops: CDR1 LGHDT, CDR2 YNNKEL (reference sequence). CDR3 length: 14 residues. CDR3 DNA sequence: TGTGCCAGCAGCCAAGCGGGGAAAGATGAAAAACTGTTTTTT. It encodes CASSQAGKDEKLFF. Supplemented by reference TRBV3-1 and TRBJ1-4, the full variable domain reads DTAVSQTPKYLVTQMGNDKSIKCEQNLGHDTMYWYKQDSKKFLKIMFSYNNKELIINETVPNRFSPKSPDKAHLNLHINSLELGDSAVYFCASSQAGKDEKLFFGSGTQLSVL.

This clonotype was seen at least ten times. The J gene is TRBJ2-2, the V gene TRBV29-1, with D unresolved. Germline values: CDR1 SQVTM, CDR2 ANQGSEA. This CDR3 has 11 residues. Between the trimmed V and J ends, which lost 7 bases and 6 bases, there was a span of 9 bases. CDR3 bases: TGCAGCGGCCGAGGTTCCGGGGAGCTGTTTTTT. This sequence encodes CSGRGSGELFF.

This clonotype was seen a few times. The chain has TRBV4-3 and TRBJ2-3; no firm D call. There are 14 residues in the CDR3. Germline CDR1 and CDR2: LGHNA and YSLEER. Between the trimmed V and J ends, which lost 0 bases and 2 bases, there was a span of 6 bases. CDR3 amino acids: CASSQDSNTDTQYF. In nucleotides, the CDR3 is TGCGCCAGCAGCCAAGATTCTAACACAGATACGCAGTATTTT.

V and J are TRBV15 and TRBJ2-3; D is possibly TRBD1 (6 bases). V was trimmed by 5 bases and J by 2 bases, leaving 14 bases between them. Germline values: CDR1 LNHNV, CDR2 YYDKDF (reference sequence). This CDR3 has 15 residues. This CDR3 is CATSLDGDTTDTQYF. The CDR3 DNA sequence: TGTGCCACCAGCTTGGACGGGGACACCACAGATACGCAGTATTTT.

As DNA, the CDR3 is TGTGCCAGCAGGACTAGCGGGACCTACAATGAGCAGTTCTTC. This sequence encodes CASRTSGTYNEQFF. The V and J genes are TRBV11-2 and TRBJ2-1; 11 bases agree with TRBD2. V was clipped by 6 bases and J by 2 bases; unmatched bases: 0. Germline CDR1 and CDR2: SGHAT and FQNNGV. The CDR3 sequence is 14 residues long.

This chain uses TRBV20-1 with TRBJ2-5; D possibly uses TRBD1 or TRBD2 (6 bases each). The V end was cut by 6 bases, the J end by 5 bases, with 13 bases between. CDR3 length equals 12 residues. In germline, CDR1 is DFQATT, CDR2 SNEGSKA (reference sequence). The CDR3 nucleotides read TGCAGTGCAAAAGGGGGGTGGGAGACCCAGTACTTC. Its protein product is CSAKGGWETQYF.

The chain employs TRBV12-3 or TRBV12-4 and TRBJ2-5, with 13 bases aligning to TRBD2. CDR3 length: 15 residues. V dropped 5 bases and J dropped 5; count of bases not matched to a gene: 5. CDR3 amino acids: CASSVLAGGAETQYF. The CDR3 DNA reads TGTGCCAGCAGTGTACTAGCGGGAGGGGCTGAGACCCAGTACTTC.

The chain has TRBV28 and TRBJ1-2, with unresolved D. The CDR3 loop spans 15 amino acids. Germline V gene sequence: CDR1 MDHEN, CDR2 SYDVKM. The V end was cut by 7 bases, the J end by 4 bases, with 19 bases between. CDR3 protein: CASTHRPGPSYGYTF. The CDR3 DNA reads as TGTGCCAGCACCCACAGACCTGGTCCGAGCTATGGCTACACCTTC.

J is TRBJ2-5 and V is TRBV28, with a tentative D call TRBD1 (5 bases). The length of the CDR3 is 14 residues. Germline CDR1 reads MDHEN; CDR2 reads SYDVKM. Trimming took 5 bases from V and 5 from J, leaving 15 bases between them. The DNA of the CDR3 is TGTGCCAGCAGTACTACAGGTAGCTGGGAGACCCAGTACTTC. Amino acids: CASSTTGSWETQYF.

This clonotype occurred a few times. The chain uses TRBV12-3 or TRBV12-4 and TRBJ2-3; TRBD2 is a possible D gene (5 bases). This CDR3 has 15 residues. The V end lost 7 bases, the J end lost 2 bases, and 16 bases lay between the germline ends. CDR3: CASKPPSGPTDTQYF. Written as DNA, the CDR3 is TGTGCCAGCAAACCCCCGAGCGGACCCACAGATACGCAGTATTTT.